This entry concerns a single T cell receptor (beta chain). The antigen this receptor binds is unknown. No qualities accompany the bases; no much larger clone lies one base away. The sample belongs to a study of T cell responses to AZD1222 COVID-19 vaccine (dated by TCRdb to the early 2020s). Regarding the complete study: AZD1222 recipients given second doses at about 4 weeks or at about 12 weeks were pooled, since spike-specific TCR depth and breadth were not found to differ between the two schedules. A total of 233 trial participants underwent TCR sequencing, of whom 207 received two doses of AZD1222 and some 26 received two doses of the MenACWY control vaccine. Trial participants were enrolled into age subgroups of 18-55, 56-69 and 70-plus years, which contained around 140, 26 and 57 TCR-sequenced participants, respectively. Study-wide findings and limitations: CD4 TCRs associated with the vaccine covered the entire spike protein, and the dominant responses were in regions 160-218 and 743-854. The 56-69-year group was small, and its depth increase did not reach significance, likely because of low power. Conclusions about previously exposed vaccinees are limited, since just 5 or 6 AZD1222 recipients were seropositive for SARS-CoV-2 at baseline. Most participants were white British and females outnumbered males, and the authors suggested that clonal diversity may have been underestimated. Reportedly, almost half of the unique spike-specific TCRs recognized epitopes lying outside the regions that are mutated in the B.1.351 and B.1.1.7 variants. A significant rise in spike-specific TCR breadth and depth was observed after two AZD1222 doses relative to day 0 and relative to MenACWY recipients. Because no day 14 peak-response samples were available, repertoires were characterized only after the peak T cell response.

What the time point label conveys for this sample: baseline before first vaccination. Vaccinee samples were obtained from the UK trials COV001 and COV002, which included a single-blind randomized controlled phase 2/3 trial of AZD1222 (ChAdOx1 nCoV-19) in healthy adults. Trial participant PBMC samples were collected at day 0 and day 28 after the second dose for TCRbeta chain sequencing. The germline V gene specifies SGHAT as CDR1 and FQNNGV as CDR2. The CDR3 has 14 amino acids, counting the end cysteine and phenylalanine. The retained sequence is limited to the CDR3, 42 bases, with the frame set at the first base. V loses 3 bases of germline sequence and J loses 1 base, and the interval between the two ends is 9 bases. The CDR3 regions of human TCRbeta chains were analyzed by immunosequencing. The authors' pipeline ran thus. Repertoire TCRs were checked for matches against a reference library of SARS-CoV-2-specific TCRs that had been generated using the MIRA antigen-specificity platform. Breadth was defined as the fraction of unique TCRs that were SARS-CoV-2-associated, and depth was defined as the fraction of total T cells that were SARS-CoV-2-associated. Using the MIRA data, each spike-specific TCR was mapped to the spike region that the TCR reacts to and placed in a CD4 or CD8 class. Log10-transformed breadth and depth values were compared by one-way ANOVA with Sidak's multiple comparisons tests. TCRdb re-hosts the immuneACCESS table, in-frame sequences only. Its copies lack some clones; in the studies checked, an unresolved V gene accounts for under half of them, and the cause for the rest is not known. V and J calls and clone size follow that table, whereas D and trimming were derived from the DNA. The sample yields about 110,000 clones; 75% to 90% were counted once. The ten largest clones add up to about 4.5% of the sample.

Source: peripheral blood, taken on day 0 of AZD1222 vaccination. The chain couples TRBV11-2 to TRBJ1-1; no D gene is confidently identified. The sequence came from an adult in good health. This receptor carries the CDR3 CASSLNSPNTEAFF. The nucleotide sequence reads TGTGCCAGCAGCTTGAATTCCCCGAACACTGAAGCTTTCTTT.